This TCR beta chain was captured by sequencing in a study of blood T cell repertoires in COVID-19. Data came from immunoSEQ multiplex PCR; TCRdb stores just in-frame clones and leaves some out. The data hold 330,000 or so clones, with roughly 88% observed a single time. In germline, CDR1 is MNHEY, CDR2 SVGAGI. V was pared by 6 bases and J by 4 bases, with 6 bases of the junction left unmatched. The CDR3 runs to 13 residues. The TCR originated in a man aged 25-45 years who had recovered from COVID-19. V gene TRBV6-5 combines with J gene TRBJ2-7; TRBD1 matches at 7 bases. Sequencing was performed on PBMCs or T cells enriched from blood (not recorded which). CDR3 loop: CASRPGQPYEQYF. CDR3 nucleotides: TGTGCCAGCAGACCGGGACAGCCATACGAGCAGTACTTC.